The 11 T cell receptor beta chains below all came from one sample that was sequenced in a study of T cells in women clearing cervical HPV infection. Method: immunoSEQ multiplex PCR; TCRdb's copy keeps in-frame clones and lacks some. This sample contains about 17,000 clones. The source material was blood buffy coat. The receptor source for this set is a woman aged 18-69 years with a cervical HPV16 infection that either progressed to CIN3+ or cleared (not recorded which).

Remarks on this clone: From the germline J gene comes the end of the CDR3, since the read stops 3 residues before it. The genes are TRBV29-1 and TRBJ2-1, with 12 bases identical to TRBD2. Trimming took 3 bases from V and 0 from J; bases not matched to a gene: 9. Germline loops: CDR1 SQVTM, CDR2 ANQGSEA. The CDR3 consists of 18 residues. CDR3 region: CSVELLAGGLSSYNEQFF. The covered CDR3 bases are TGCAGCGTTGAGTTACTAGCGGGGGGTCTGAGCTCCTACAATGAG.

Concerning this clone: With the read ending 3 residues before the CDR3 end, the germline J gene is used to fill in that end. V gene TRBV5-1 combines with J gene TRBJ2-7; tentatively, D is TRBD2 (6 bases). Trimming stripped 0 bases from V and 1 base from J, with 11 bases between. CDR3 length: 15 residues. Germline-derived CDR1 and CDR2 are SGHRS and YFSETQ. The part of the CDR3 DNA that was read is TGCGCCAGCAGCTTGGTAGCAGGGACTTCCTACGAG. It encodes CASSLVAGTSYE. The full CDR3 reads CASSLVAGTSYEQYF. Combining the CDR3 with reference TRBV5-1 and TRBJ2-7 gives the whole variable domain KAGVTQTPRYLIKTRGQQVTLSCSPISGHRSVSWYQQTPGQGLQFLFEYFSETQRNKGNFPGRFSGRQFSNSRSEMNVSTLELGDSALYLCASSLVAGTSYEQYFGPGTRLTVT.

About this clone itself: The read comes to an end 3 residues before the CDR3 does, leaving the germline J gene to fill in the end. V usage is TRBV7-2 and J usage is TRBJ1-2; no definite D call. V was cut by 5 bases and J by 7 bases, with 14 bases left in between. The CDR3 covers 13 residues. The germline V gene encodes CDR1 SGHTA and CDR2 FQGNSA. The sequenced part of the CDR3 DNA is TGTGCCAGCAGCCAAGTCCAGGCCAGTGGC. Translating it yields CASSQVQASG. The entire CDR3 is CASSQVQASGYTF.

As for this clone: The sequence runs out 3 residues before the end of the CDR3; the remainder is reconstructed from the germline J gene. The chain uses TRBV20-1 and TRBJ1-5; TRBD1 aligns across 9 bases. The J segment lost 5 bases and the V segment lost 5 bases, leaving 10 bases of the junction unmatched. The length of the CDR3 is 15 residues. Germline assignment: CDR1 DFQATT and CDR2 SNEGSKA (reference sequence). The part of the CDR3 DNA that was read is TGCAGTGCTCGAGGACCGGGACAGGGATATCAGCCC. Its protein is CSARGPGQGYQP. The full CDR3 protein is CSARGPGQGYQPQHF.

On this clone: From the germline J gene comes the end of the CDR3, since the read stops 3 residues before it. The genes are TRBV30 and TRBJ2-3, with D unclear. This CDR3 region has 12 residues. Trimming took off 1 base at V and 2 bases at J, with 4 bases between the two ends. From germline, CDR1 is GTSNPN and CDR2 SVGIG (reference sequence). CDR3 DNA, as far as it was read: TGTGCCTGGAGTGACTACACAGATACG. It specifies CAWSDYTDT. The whole CDR3 reads CAWSDYTDTQYF.

As regards this clone: With the read ending 3 residues before the CDR3 end, the germline J gene is used to fill in that end. The V and J genes are TRBV5-4 and TRBJ1-1; no definite D call. The CDR3 has 13 residues. The germline V gene has CDR1 SGHNT and CDR2 YYREEE (reference sequence). Trimming took 0 bases from V and 3 from J, leaving 6 bases between them. CDR3: CASSLESYTEAFF. The sequenced CDR3 bases are TGTGCCAGCAGCTTGGAATCGTACACTGAA.

Partial CDR3 DNA: TGCGCCAGCAGCCAAGGTCCGGGGGTCGGCGGCACTGAA. The encoded protein is CASSQGPGVGGTE. The CDR3 as a whole reads CASSQGPGVGGTEAFF. The rearrangement uses TRBV4-1 and TRBJ1-1; TRBD1 might be the D (5 bases). The read finishes 3 residues shy of the CDR3 end, and the germline J gene is used to complete it. V was trimmed by 1 base and J by 4 bases, leaving 16 bases between them. Germline V gene sequence: CDR1 MGHRA, CDR2 YSYEKL. This CDR3 comprises 16 residues.

In regard to this clone: The read falls 3 residues short of the CDR3 end, and the missing part is taken from the germline J gene. The rearrangement uses TRBV11-2 and TRBJ2-7; the D gene is possibly TRBD1 (6 bases). This CDR3 is 13 amino acids long. Trimming removed 6 bases from V and 5 bases from J, with 14 bases in between. Germline assignment: CDR1 SGHAT and CDR2 FQNNGV. Partial CDR3 DNA: TGTGCCAGCAGGCCGTTCCCAGGGGACGAG. This translates into CASRPFPGDE. The full CDR3 is CASRPFPGDEQYF. Supplemented by reference TRBV11-2 and TRBJ2-7, the full variable domain reads EAGVAQSPRYKIIEKRQSVAFWCNPISGHATLYWYQQILGQGPKLLIQFQNNGVVDDSQLPKDRFSAERLKGVDSTLKIQPAKLEDSAVYLCASRPFPGDEQYFGPGTRLTVT.

Comment on this clone: The read ends 3 residues before the CDR3 terminus; that terminus is restored from the germline J gene. The genes are TRBV19 and TRBJ2-7; unclear D gene. CDR1 and CDR2 from the germline V gene are LNHDA and SQIVND (reference sequence). The CDR3 is 13 amino acids. Trimming shortened V by 8 bases and J by 5 bases, and 16 bases separated the two germline ends. CDR3 bases read: TGTGCCAGTTCCAATCGAGCGTTGGACGAG. This translates into CASSNRALDE. The whole CDR3 is CASSNRALDEQYF. Full variable domain (missing parts from reference TRBV19 and TRBJ2-7): DGGITQSPKYLFRKEGQNVTLSCEQNLNHDAMYWYRQDPGQGLRLIYYSQIVNDFQKGDIAEGYSVSREKKESFPLTVTSAQKNPTAFYLCASSNRALDEQYFGPGTRLTVT.

The DNA read from the CDR3 is TGCAGTGCTAGAGGTACAGTCAGTAGTTACGAG. This gives the protein CSARGTVSSYE. From start to end, the CDR3 is CSARGTVSSYEQYF. The V call is TRBV20-1, the J call TRBJ2-7; no clear D. The CDR3 extends 3 residues past the end of the read, so its final part is completed from the germline J gene. CDR3 length: 14 amino acids. The V end lost 1 base, the J end lost 4 bases, and 14 bases lay between the germline ends. Germline V CDR1 and CDR2: DFQATT, SNEGSKA (reference sequence).

As regards this clone: The read ends 3 residues shy of where the CDR3 ends; the end is completed using the germline J gene. The chain combines TRBV5-1 with TRBJ1-3, with a tentative D call TRBD1 (6 bases). Germline assignment: CDR1 SGHRS and CDR2 YFSETQ. The V gene lost 4 bases and the J gene lost 8 bases, with 13 bases spanning the gap. The CDR3 spans 13 residues. Partial CDR3 DNA: TGCGCCAGCAGCCTAAAACAGGGTTACACC. It codes for CASSLKQGYT. The full CDR3 sequence reads CASSLKQGYTIYF.